This entry concerns a single T cell receptor (beta chain). Antigen unknown. The sample is drawn from a study of cytomegalovirus exposure and HLA in healthy donors. Study-wide results and limits: Researchers reported in a later analysis that common viral pathogens appeared linked to several top clusters. The authors assumed roughly uniform sequencing depth across donors for presence/absence analyses. 150 or so TCR beta chains were listed as cytomegalovirus-associated.

PCR primers comprised 60 Vbeta and 13 Jbeta primers. The protocol was immunoSEQ multiplex PCR, while the TCRdb copy is restricted to in-frame clones and leaves out a portion. The sample shows 150,000 to 200,000 clones, roughly 71% of them seen only once. The specimen sequenced was PBMCs. The receptor was isolated from a male donor in good health and CMV-seropositive.

CDR3: CASNRRGLRYEQYF. The CDR3, as DNA: TGTGCCAGCAACCGAAGAGGGCTCCGCTACGAGCAGTACTTC. V and J are TRBV6-1 and TRBJ2-7; perhaps TRBD2 as D (5 bases). The V gene's germline CDR1 is MNHNS and CDR2 SASEGT. V lost 7 bases and J lost 3, with 16 bases in between. There are 14 residues in the CDR3.